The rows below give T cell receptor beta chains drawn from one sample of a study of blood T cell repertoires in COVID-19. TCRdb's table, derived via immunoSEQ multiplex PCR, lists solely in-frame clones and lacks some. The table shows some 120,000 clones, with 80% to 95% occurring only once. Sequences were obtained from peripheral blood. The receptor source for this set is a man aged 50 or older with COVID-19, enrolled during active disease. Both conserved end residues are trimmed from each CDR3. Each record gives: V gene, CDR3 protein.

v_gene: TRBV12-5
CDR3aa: ASGLLASGQQF

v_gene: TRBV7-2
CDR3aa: ASSLVGTSGSNEQF

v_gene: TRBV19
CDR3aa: ASKAGNYGYT

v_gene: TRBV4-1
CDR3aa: ASSQDGSSYNEQF

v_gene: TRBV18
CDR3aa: ASSPLGLAGGPSDEQY

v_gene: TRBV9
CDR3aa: ASSERGIGDEKLF

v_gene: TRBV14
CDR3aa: ASRGTDKYNEQF

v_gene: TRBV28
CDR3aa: ASSLGGETYEQY

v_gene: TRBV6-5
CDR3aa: ASSYGRGNQPQH

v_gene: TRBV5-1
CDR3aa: ASSGAGTGLSYEQY

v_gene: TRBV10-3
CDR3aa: AITAAGVDEQF